The 27 T cell receptor beta chains presented below share a single source sample, sequenced in a study of CD8 T cells in ankylosing spondylitis. Each CDR3 protein gets one entry after TCRdb re-called the 5' RACE reads with MiXCR. The sample records around 320,000 distinct CDR3 sequences, less than 25% being singletons. Sequences were obtained from blood, either unsorted or a sorted T cell fraction (not recorded which). These receptors all stem from a female donor with ankylosing spondylitis or in good health (not recorded which).

The V gene is TRBV7-8, the J gene TRBJ1-5; 8 bases map to TRBD1. With V trimmed by 4 bases and J by 2 bases, 4 bases remained unmatched. This CDR3 is built from 15 residues. Per the germline V gene, CDR1 is SGHVS and CDR2 is FQNEAQ. DNA of the CDR3: TGTGCCAGCAGCTGGACAGGGCGCGGCAATCAGCCCCAGCATTTT. As protein: CASSWTGRGNQPQHF. Variable domain in full (rest from reference TRBV7-8 and TRBJ1-5): GAGVSQSPRYKVAKRGQDVALRCDPISGHVSLFWYQQALGQGPEFLTYFQNEAQLDKSGLPSDRFFAERPEGSVSTLKIQRTQQEDSAVYLCASSWTGRGNQPQHFGDGTRLSIL.

This clonotype was picked up one time. The V gene is TRBV20-1, the J gene TRBJ1-1; the D is unclear. The V gene's germline CDR1 is DFQATT and CDR2 SNEGSKA (reference sequence). The CDR3 is made up of 11 amino acids. V was clipped by 5 bases and J by 3 bases, with 7 bases between them. The CDR3: CSARGDTEAFF. The CDR3 DNA sequence: TGCAGTGCTCGCGGGGACACTGAAGCTTTCTTT.

This clonotype was detected a few times. The genes are TRBV10-3 and TRBJ2-1; 8 nucleotides line up with TRBD2. The germline CDR1 and CDR2 sequences are ENHRY and SYGVKD. With V trimmed by 7 bases and J by 0 bases, 5 bases remained unmatched. The CDR3 extends over 15 amino acids. The DNA of the CDR3 is TGTGCCATCAAGGATAGCGGGAACTCCTACAATGAGCAGTTCTTC. Its translation is CAIKDSGNSYNEQFF.

The CDR3 is CSADAPTTGQLNQPQHF. The CDR3 nucleotides read TGCAGTGCTGATGCCCCGACGACCGGACAGCTCAATCAGCCCCAGCATTTT. The rearrangement links TRBV20-1 to TRBJ1-5; D might be TRBD1 (6 bases). The germline gives CDR1 DFQATT, CDR2 SNEGSKA (reference sequence). With 5 bases removed from V and 3 bases from J, the gap between germline ends came to 23 bases. There are 17 residues in the CDR3.

The CDR3 bases are TGTGCCAGCAGGGAACGAGCGGGAGGGGCTGAGCAGTTCTTC. Its translation is CASRERAGGAEQFF. This rearrangement joins TRBV7-9 to TRBJ2-1, with 10 bases matching TRBD2. With V trimmed by 6 bases and J by 9 bases, 8 bases remained unmatched. The CDR3 is made up of 14 amino acids. The germline CDR1 and CDR2 sequences are SEHNR and FQNEAQ (reference sequence).

The chain couples TRBV7-9 to TRBJ1-2; 10 bases match TRBD1. V lost 3 bases and J lost 8; bases outside the gene matches: 6. CDR1 is SEHNR and CDR2 is FQNEAQ in the germline V gene (reference sequence). CDR3 length equals 14 residues. The CDR3 region is CASSLDRGLKGYTF. The CDR3 nucleotides read TGTGCCAGCAGCTTGGACAGGGGGTTAAAAGGCTACACCTTC.

This clonotype appeared many times. The chain has TRBV20-1 and TRBJ2-7, with 15 positions matching TRBD2. Germline V CDR1 and CDR2: DFQATT, SNEGSKA (reference sequence). The CDR3 has 15 residues. J gave up 2 bases and V 3 bases, and 2 bases lay outside the gene matches. The CDR3 loop reads CSARGLAGGAYEQYF. The CDR3 DNA follows: TGCAGTGCTAGGGGACTAGCGGGAGGTGCCTACGAGCAGTACTTC.

This clonotype was recorded a few times. The V call is TRBV5-1, the J call TRBJ2-5, with 10 nucleotides matching TRBD1. The germline gives CDR1 SGHRS, CDR2 YFSETQ. The CDR3 sequence is 15 residues long. Trimming took 0 bases from V and 4 from J; bases not matched to a gene: 3. The CDR3: CASSLVGQGTETQYF. The CDR3 nucleotides are TGCGCCAGCAGCTTGGTGGGACAGGGGACAGAGACCCAGTACTTC.

As regards this clonotype: A junction end diverges from the germline sequence, so it may reflect a read error. The J gene is TRBJ2-2, the V gene TRBV20-1, with D tentatively TRBD2 (5 bases). Germline lookup yields CDR1 DFQATT and CDR2 SNEGSKA (reference sequence). The CDR3 spans 14 residues. CDR3 protein: CSARPDLNIGELFF. The CDR3 DNA follows: TGCAGTGCTAGACCGGACTTGAACATCGGGGAGCTGTTTTTT.

V and J are TRBV12-3 or TRBV12-4 and TRBJ1-5; TRBD1 might be the D (5 bases). The V gene lost 7 bases and the J gene lost 1 base, with 11 bases spanning the gap. CDR3 length: 14 residues. The CDR3 loop is CASTWGVSNQPQHF. The CDR3 DNA is TGTGCCAGCACATGGGGGGTAAGCAATCAGCCCCAGCATTTT.

This clonotype came up a few times. CDR3 loop: CASSSPGGSITDTQYF. CDR3 sequence (DNA): TGTGCCAGCAGCTCTCCCGGGGGAAGTATAACAGATACGCAGTATTTT. V gene TRBV13 combines with J gene TRBJ2-3; D might be TRBD2 (6 bases). V lost 4 bases to trimming and J lost 3 bases, with 17 bases between them. Germline loops: CDR1 PRHDT, CDR2 FYEKMQ (reference sequence). This CDR3 comprises 16 residues.

The J gene is TRBJ2-6, the V gene TRBV18, with D unresolved. CDR3 length: 16 amino acids. Germline loops: CDR1 KGHSH, CDR2 LQKENI. Trimming took 0 bases from V and 2 from J, leaving 8 bases between them. The CDR3 reads CASSPPVTPGANVLTF. For the CDR3, the DNA is TGTGCCAGCTCACCACCTGTCACGCCTGGGGCCAACGTCCTGACTTTC.

V usage is TRBV4-3 and J usage is TRBJ1-3, with D unclear. CDR3 size: 16 residues. With 0 bases removed from V and 0 bases from J, the gap between germline ends came to 9 bases. The germline V gene encodes CDR1 LGHNA and CDR2 YSLEER. DNA for the CDR3: TGCGCCAGCAGCCAAGAAGCCTCCCACTCTGGAAACACCATATATTTT. Translating gives CASSQEASHSGNTIYF.

This clonotype has just a few counts. The V and J genes are TRBV7-2 and TRBJ2-5; TRBD2 matches at 9 bases. Germline V lookup: CDR1 SGHTA, CDR2 FQGNSA. This CDR3 is built from 16 residues. Trimming cost V 0 bases and J 1 base; bases outside gene matches: 3. This chain's CDR3 is CASSLAASGIQETQYF. CDR3 nucleotide sequence: TGTGCCAGCAGCTTAGCGGCTAGCGGGATCCAAGAGACCCAGTACTTC.

Comments on this clonotype: A junction boundary mismatches the germline segment, possibly from a read error. V gene TRBV7-2 combines with J gene TRBJ2-2; a weak D match, TRBD1 (7 bases). The CDR3 has 15 amino acids. CDR1 and CDR2 (germline): SGHTA, FQGNSA. This CDR3 is CPSSKTGRFTGELFF. For the CDR3, the DNA is TGTCCCAGCAGCAAGACAGGGAGGTTCACCGGGGAGCTGTTTTTT.

The CDR3 reads CSVGAGRGLSYEQYF. Written as DNA, the CDR3 is TGCAGCGTGGGCGCGGGCAGGGGATTGTCCTACGAGCAGTACTTC. The V gene is TRBV29-1, the J gene TRBJ2-7, with D possibly matching TRBD1 (6 bases). The V end lost 6 bases, the J end lost 1 base, and 19 bases lay between the germline ends. Germline CDR1 is SQVTM and CDR2 is ANQGSEA. This CDR3 contains 15 residues.

The sample holds many counts of this clonotype. The V call is TRBV29-1, the J call TRBJ2-5; the D gene is possibly TRBD1 (7 bases). The germline V gene encodes CDR1 SQVTM and CDR2 ANQGSEA. CDR3 length: 13 residues. V dropped 6 bases and J dropped 5 bases, with 16 bases sitting between them. The CDR3 DNA sequence: TGCAGCGTCGGGACAGTTGCGGGGGAGACCCAGTACTTC. Its protein product is CSVGTVAGETQYF.

This clonotype has more than one count but fewer than ten. CDR3 in amino acids: CASSSDYYEQYF. As DNA, the CDR3 is TGTGCCAGCAGTTCCGACTACTACGAGCAGTACTTC. This chain connects TRBV28 to TRBJ2-7; weak D call: TRBD2 (5 bases). Per the germline V gene, CDR1 is MDHEN and CDR2 is SYDVKM. The CDR3 covers 12 residues. Trimming left V 4 bases short and J 3 bases short, with 7 bases between.

This clonotype has a handful of counts. This chain uses TRBV20-1 with TRBJ2-1; D gene ambiguous. Trimming took off 6 bases at V and 5 bases at J, with 11 bases between the two ends. This CDR3 is built from 12 residues. Looked up from germline, CDR1 is DFQATT and CDR2 is SNEGSKA (reference sequence). CDR3 residues: CSARNRNNEQFF. The DNA for the CDR3 is TGCAGTGCCAGAAACAGAAACAATGAGCAGTTCTTC.

This rearrangement joins TRBV3-1 to TRBJ2-1; weak D call: TRBD2 (6 bases). Germline assignment: CDR1 LGHDT and CDR2 YNNKEL (reference sequence). This CDR3 is 16 amino acids long. V was cut by 0 bases and J by 5 bases, with 14 bases left in between. CDR3 sequence (DNA): TGTGCCAGCAGCCAAGAACGGGAGCGGAGGGACAATGAGCAGTTCTTC. This gives the protein CASSQERERRDNEQFF.

The rearrangement joins TRBV7-2 to TRBJ1-1; no clear D. V dropped 0 bases and J dropped 8 bases, with 19 bases sitting between them. This CDR3 is built from 16 residues. CDR1 and CDR2 from the germline V gene are SGHTA and FQGNSA. For the CDR3, the DNA is TGTGCCAGCAGCTTAGCGGGATACGGTGGAGGCGAAGAAGCTTTCTTT. Its translation is CASSLAGYGGGEEAFF.

This clonotype was observed many times. V is TRBV20-1 and J is TRBJ2-1; D is ambiguous. V was clipped by 2 bases and J by 6 bases, with 8 bases between them. Germline CDR1 reads DFQATT; CDR2 reads SNEGSKA (reference sequence). CDR3 length equals 12 residues. CDR3 in amino acids: CSARSSLNEQFF. The CDR3 nucleotides are TGCAGTGCTAGAAGCAGCCTCAATGAGCAGTTCTTC.

This clonotype was observed at least ten times. The chain joins TRBV3-1 to TRBJ2-3; TRBD2 matches 8 bases. The CDR3 loop spans 14 amino acids. Germline V gene sequence: CDR1 LGHDT, CDR2 YNNKEL (reference sequence). With 4 bases clipped from V and 2 bases from J, the junction kept 2 bases outside the gene matches. The CDR3: CASSLLAVTDTQYF. DNA of the CDR3: TGTGCCAGCAGCCTACTAGCGGTCACAGATACGCAGTATTTT.

This chain joins TRBV2 and TRBJ2-1; 11 bases are a match to TRBD2. Germline CDR1 reads SNHLY; CDR2 reads FYNNEI. With V trimmed by 3 bases and J by 7 bases, 2 bases remained unmatched. This CDR3 comprises 14 residues. The DNA for the CDR3 is TGTGCCAGCAGTGAGGCTAGCGGGGGGAATGAGCAGTTCTTC. Translating it yields CASSEASGGNEQFF.

V and J are TRBV7-2 and TRBJ2-3; 8 bases fit TRBD1. The CDR3 consists of 15 residues. CDR1 SGHTA and CDR2 FQGNSA come from the germline V gene. After removal of 3 bases from V and 2 bases from J, the junction contained 4 bases not matched to a gene. CDR3 in DNA: TGTGCCAGCAGCTTGGGACAGGACCACACAGATACGCAGTATTTT. Translation: CASSLGQDHTDTQYF.

The gene calls are TRBV18 and TRBJ2-7, with no clear D. The ends were cut back, 2 bases at V and 6 bases at J, with 11 bases in the middle. Germline values: CDR1 KGHSH, CDR2 LQKENI. This CDR3 region has 13 residues. In nucleotides, the CDR3 is TGTGCCAGCTCACCAAGGAACCAAGGCGAGCAGTACTTC. Protein: CASSPRNQGEQYF.

The chain has TRBV7-2 and TRBJ2-1; the D is unclear. Germline V lookup: CDR1 SGHTA, CDR2 FQGNSA. V lost 0 bases to trimming and J lost 6 bases, with 9 bases between them. The CDR3 has 14 residues. CDR3 protein: CASSLASAINEQFF. CDR3 DNA sequence: TGTGCCAGCAGCTTAGCGTCAGCGATCAATGAGCAGTTCTTC. The full variable domain, in which reference TRBV7-2 and TRBJ2-1 provide the parts outside the CDR3, is GAGVSQSPSNKVTEKGKDVELRCDPISGHTALYWYRQSLGQGLEFLIYFQGNSAPDKSGLPSDRFSAERTGGSVSTLTIQRTQQEDSAVYLCASSLASAINEQFFGPGTRLTVL.